This passage covers 26 T cell receptor beta chains from one sample sequenced in a study of early T cells in non-severe SARS-CoV-2 infection. TCRdb itself ran the 5' RACE reads through MiXCR, one entry per CDR3 protein. The repertoire has 20,000 to 25,000 distinct CDR3 sequences, approximately 5% of them found once; the top ten carry approximately 7.8%. The material sequenced was whole blood. These TCRs come from an adult who was a healthcare worker with PCR-confirmed SARS-CoV-2 infection or an uninfected control (not recorded which).

This clonotype was observed a few times. The rearrangement joins TRBV23-1 to TRBJ2-3; D possibly corresponds to TRBD1 (6 bases). TRBV23-1 is labeled an ORF, and its function is uncertain. V dropped 2 bases and J dropped 11 bases, with 23 bases sitting between them. The CDR3 length is 16 residues. The chain's CDR3 is CASSQRTEGPLRKQYF. The CDR3 bases are TGCGCCAGCAGTCAACGGACAGAAGGCCCCCTACGTAAGCAGTATTTT.

This clonotype was counted many times. This chain uses TRBV7-2 with TRBJ1-4; D is possibly TRBD1 (5 bases). The V end was cut by 4 bases, the J end by 6 bases, with 15 bases between. The CDR3 covers 15 residues. Germline V gives CDR1 SGHTA, CDR2 FQGNSA. CDR3 sequence reads: CASSSTTVVDEKLFF. CDR3 sequence (DNA): TGTGCCAGCAGCTCAACGACAGTTGTGGATGAAAAACTGTTTTTT.

The chain links TRBV6-5 to TRBJ2-7, with D possibly TRBD2 on 7 matching bases. CDR1 and CDR2 (germline): MNHEY, SVGAGI. The CDR3 consists of 11 residues. The germline V and J ends were trimmed by 8 bases and 6 bases, with 11 bases remaining between them. CDR3 amino acids: CASEGGGEQYF. The DNA of the CDR3 is TGTGCCAGCGAGGGAGGGGGCGAGCAGTACTTC.

This clonotype appeared a few times. This sequence joins TRBV10-1 and TRBJ2-7, with no clear D. CDR3 length: 11 amino acids. Between the trimmed V and J ends, which lost 3 bases and 3 bases, there was a span of 3 bases. Germline V gene data show CDR1 as WNHNN and CDR2 as SYGVQD (reference sequence). CDR3: CASSDGYEQYF. The CDR3 DNA sequence: TGCGCCAGCAGTGACGGCTACGAGCAGTACTTC.

This clonotype was detected ten times or more. The V call is TRBV12-3 or TRBV12-4, the J call TRBJ2-1, with D perhaps matching TRBD1 (6 bases). V was cut by 7 bases and J by 10 bases, with 17 bases left in between. This CDR3 is built from 13 residues. CDR3 protein: CASTLTRTAEQFF. Written as DNA, the CDR3 is TGTGCCAGCACCCTCACGAGGACAGCCGAGCAGTTCTTC.

This clonotype came up many times. This chain uses TRBV20-1 with TRBJ2-7, with D possibly called TRBD1 or TRBD2 (5 bases each). The CDR3 is made up of 14 amino acids. Trimming left V 3 bases short and J 0 bases short, with 12 bases between. Germline V CDR1 and CDR2: DFQATT, SNEGSKA (reference sequence). CDR3 DNA: TGCAGTGCTAGTATCTCAGGGAGCTCCTACGAGCAGTACTTC. Translated: CSASISGSSYEQYF.

This clonotype counts as medium-sized (0.01 to 0.1%). The V and J genes are TRBV6-6 and TRBJ2-5; 7 bases agree with TRBD2. In germline, CDR1 is MNHNY, CDR2 SVGAGI (reference sequence). The V gene end was trimmed by 5 bases and the J gene end by 6 bases; junction bases not matched to a gene: 6. The length of the CDR3 is 13 residues. The CDR3 region is CASSGLERQTQYF. The CDR3 bases are TGTGCCAGCAGTGGACTAGAGAGACAGACCCAGTACTTC.

The sample holds many counts of this clonotype. The CDR3 DNA reads as TGTGCCACCAGCAGAGATCGGGGGGACAATTCACCCCTCCACTTT. Amino acids: CATSRDRGDNSPLHF. The rearrangement uses TRBV15 and TRBJ1-6; weak D call: TRBD1 (5 bases). CDR1 and CDR2 from the germline V gene are LNHNV and YYDKDF (reference sequence). Trimming took off 0 bases at V and 7 bases at J, with 10 bases between the two ends. The CDR3 has 15 amino acids.

This clonotype was seen at least ten times. The gene calls are TRBV5-1 and TRBJ2-5, with D perhaps TRBD2 (5 bases). V lost 0 bases, J lost 3 bases, and 6 bases lay in between. The CDR3 spans 13 residues. Germline lookup yields CDR1 SGHRS and CDR2 YFSETQ. CDR3 sequence (DNA): TGCGCCAGCAGCTTGGATAGCGAAGAGACCCAGTACTTC. This encodes CASSLDSEETQYF.

This clonotype has at least ten counts. The V and J genes are TRBV20-1 and TRBJ2-7, with a possible D match to TRBD1 (6 bases). CDR3 length equals 15 residues. Germline CDR1 is DFQATT and CDR2 is SNEGSKA (reference sequence). V lost 0 bases and J 0 bases, leaving 12 bases between the germline ends. Here the CDR3 DNA reads TGCAGTGCTAGAGACAGTACAGGGTACTCCTACGAGCAGTACTTC. It translates to CSARDSTGYSYEQYF.

This clonotype was seen a handful of times. The genes are TRBV19 and TRBJ2-1, with TRBD2 matching 10 bases. Germline CDR1 LNHDA, CDR2 SQIVND (reference sequence). The CDR3 runs 19 residues. V lost 0 bases to trimming and J lost 0 bases; unmatched junction nucleotides: 8. CDR3 bases: TGTGCCAGTAGTATAGATCGGAGCGGGGGGGCCCGCTCCTACAATGAGCAGTTCTTC. It encodes CASSIDRSGGARSYNEQFF.

This clonotype is medium-sized (0.01 to 0.1%) in the sample. V usage is TRBV4-2 and J usage is TRBJ2-3, with TRBD2 identical over 8 bases. The CDR3 spans 19 residues. From germline, CDR1 is LGHNA and CDR2 YNFKEQ. The trim removed 0 bases at V and 8 bases at J, leaving 19 bases unmatched. This CDR3 is CASSQDAPGAGAPSSTQYF. CDR3 DNA sequence: TGTGCCAGCAGCCAAGATGCCCCTGGAGCGGGGGCCCCATCCTCTACGCAGTATTTT.

The table lists this clonotype with a few counts. The rearrangement joins TRBV29-1 to TRBJ2-3, with D possibly TRBD1 on 5 matching bases. Germline CDR1 reads SQVTM; CDR2 reads ANQGSEA. V lost 3 bases and J lost 4, with 8 bases in between. The CDR3 runs to 12 residues. The CDR3 DNA sequence: TGCAGCGTTGAGGGGCCATCAGATACGCAGTATTTT. Its protein is CSVEGPSDTQYF.

This clonotype was counted many times. The rearrangement uses TRBV7-3 and TRBJ2-1; no firm D call. V lost 1 base to trimming and J lost 0 bases, with 7 bases between them. Germline loops: CDR1 SGHTA, CDR2 FQGTGA. The CDR3 length is 15 residues. The DNA of the CDR3 is TGTGCCAGCAGCTTAATAACCTACTCCTACAATGAGCAGTTCTTC. Its protein is CASSLITYSYNEQFF.

The chain employs TRBV4-3 and TRBJ2-3, with TRBD1 identical over 7 bases. V lost 6 bases and J lost 11; bases outside the gene matches: 14. CDR3 size: 14 residues. In germline, CDR1 is LGHNA, CDR2 YSLEER. In DNA, the CDR3 is TGCGCCAGCAGTCTCTACGTCCGGGACAGAGGGCAGTATTTT. It encodes CASSLYVRDRGQYF.

This clonotype was detected a few times. The chain recombines TRBV5-1 with TRBJ2-1, with 9 positions matching TRBD1. Trimming at V came to 0 bases and at J to 4 bases, leaving 2 bases not matched to a gene. The CDR3 length is 15 residues. Germline CDR1 is SGHRS and CDR2 is YFSETQ. CDR3 in amino acids: CASSLGQGVYNEQFF. DNA for the CDR3: TGCGCCAGCAGCTTGGGACAGGGGGTTTACAATGAGCAGTTCTTC.

The sample holds many counts of this clonotype. The chain is built from TRBV2 and TRBJ2-1, with 12 bases matching TRBD2. The CDR3 consists of 15 residues. Trimming removed 7 bases from V and 10 bases from J; junction bases left unmatched: 11. Germline CDR1 and CDR2: SNHLY and FYNNEI. This chain's CDR3 is CASTPRTSGIGEQFF. In nucleotides, the CDR3 is TGTGCCAGCACTCCCAGGACTAGCGGGATAGGGGAGCAGTTCTTC.

The chain joins TRBV6-5 to TRBJ2-7, with no clear D. Trimming left V 4 bases short and J 0 bases short, with 7 bases between. The CDR3 contains 13 residues. Germline V gives CDR1 MNHEY, CDR2 SVGAGI. CDR3 bases: TGTGCCAGCAGTTTACGGAACTCCTACGAGCAGTACTTC. This encodes CASSLRNSYEQYF.

As DNA, the CDR3 is TGCAGCGCCGAAGACAGGGGGAAGACAGATACGCAGTATTTT. As protein: CSAEDRGKTDTQYF. The chain has TRBV29-1 and TRBJ2-3; 9 bases map to TRBD1. With 7 bases clipped from V and 3 bases from J, the junction kept 8 bases outside the gene matches. The CDR3 is 14 amino acids. Per the germline V gene, CDR1 is SQVTM and CDR2 is ANQGSEA.

This clonotype occurred many times. The chain links TRBV19 to TRBJ1-2; D gene uncertain. V lost 7 bases and J 8 bases, leaving 14 bases between the germline ends. The germline V gene encodes CDR1 LNHDA and CDR2 SQIVND (reference sequence). This CDR3 is built from 12 residues. CDR3 residues: CASISATWGYTF. The CDR3 nucleotides read TGTGCCAGTATCTCGGCAACTTGGGGCTACACCTTC.

This clonotype occurred many times. The V call is TRBV5-1, the J call TRBJ2-3; 10 nucleotides line up with TRBD2. The V gene's germline CDR1 is SGHRS and CDR2 YFSETQ. The ends lost 4 bases at V and 3 bases at J; junction bases unmatched: 2. CDR3 length equals 14 residues. This CDR3 is CASSRAGGTDTQYF. CDR3 DNA: TGCGCCAGCAGCCGAGCGGGGGGGACAGATACGCAGTATTTT.

This clonotype was found many times. The V and J genes are TRBV20-1 and TRBJ2-3; D tentatively reads TRBD1 or TRBD2 (5 bases each). This CDR3 spans 13 amino acids. Between the trimmed V and J ends, which lost 6 bases and 6 bases, there was a span of 16 bases. Germline V lookup: CDR1 DFQATT, CDR2 SNEGSKA (reference sequence). The CDR3 sequence: CSASGSQEDTQYF. The CDR3 nucleotides read TGCAGTGCCAGCGGATCACAGGAGGATACGCAGTATTTT.

This clonotype was recorded at least ten times. This chain uses TRBV3-1 with TRBJ2-5; a weak D match, TRBD1 (5 bases). The ends were cut back, 1 base at V and 1 base at J, with 7 bases in the middle. This CDR3 comprises 14 residues. Germline CDR1 reads LGHDT; CDR2 reads YNNKEL (reference sequence). The CDR3 region is CASSQAQGQETQYF. CDR3 nucleotides: TGTGCCAGCAGCCAAGCCCAGGGCCAAGAGACCCAGTACTTC.

In its sample, this clonotype was seen many times. This rearrangement joins TRBV12-3 or TRBV12-4 to TRBJ1-6; 7 positions match TRBD1. The V and J ends lost 5 bases and 7 bases, in that order; junction bases with no gene match: 5. The CDR3 length is 14 residues. CDR3 nucleotides: TGTGCCAGCAGTCCCGGGACAGTAAATTCACCCCTCCACTTT. Protein product: CASSPGTVNSPLHF.

This clonotype was found many times. V is TRBV5-8 and J is TRBJ2-1; D is possibly TRBD1 (5 bases). V was shortened by 5 bases and J by 2 bases, with 14 bases between the two germline ends. The CDR3 is 15 residues long. Germline V gene data show CDR1 as SGHTS and CDR2 as YDEGEE. CDR3 in amino acids: CASSMVGHPYNEQFF. Here the CDR3 DNA reads TGTGCCAGCAGTATGGTGGGGCATCCCTACAATGAGCAGTTCTTC. Drawing the rest from reference TRBV5-8 and TRBJ2-1, the complete variable domain is EAGVTQSPTHLIKTRGQQATLRCSPISGHTSVYWYQQALGLGLQFLLWYDEGEERNRGNFPPRFSGRQFPNYSSELNVNALELEDSALYLCASSMVGHPYNEQFFGPGTRLTVL.

The V gene is TRBV6-2 or TRBV6-3, the J gene TRBJ1-1; D possibly corresponds to TRBD1 (6 bases). The CDR3 covers 11 residues. The germline gives CDR1 MNHEY, CDR2 SVGEGT. V lost 7 bases, J lost 10 bases, and 13 bases lay in between. The CDR3 sequence: CASTRGGRAFF. The CDR3 coding sequence is TGTGCCAGCACCCGAGGGGGGCGAGCTTTCTTT.